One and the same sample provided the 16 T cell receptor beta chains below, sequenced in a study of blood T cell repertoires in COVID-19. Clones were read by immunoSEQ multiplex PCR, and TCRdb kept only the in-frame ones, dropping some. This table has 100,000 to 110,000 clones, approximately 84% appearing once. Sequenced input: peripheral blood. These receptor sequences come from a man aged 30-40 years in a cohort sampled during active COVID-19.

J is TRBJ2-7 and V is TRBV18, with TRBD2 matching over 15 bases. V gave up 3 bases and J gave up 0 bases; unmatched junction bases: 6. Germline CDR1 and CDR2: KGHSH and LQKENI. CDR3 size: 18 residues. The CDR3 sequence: CASSPTGTSGGSSYEQYF. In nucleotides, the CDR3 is TGTGCCAGCTCACCGACCGGGACTAGCGGGGGGTCCTCCTACGAGCAGTACTTC.

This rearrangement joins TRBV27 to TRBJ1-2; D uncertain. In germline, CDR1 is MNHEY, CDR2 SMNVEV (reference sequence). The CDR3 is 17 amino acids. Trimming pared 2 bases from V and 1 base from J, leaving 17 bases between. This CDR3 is CASSLVSLGSYNYGYTF. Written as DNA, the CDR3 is TGTGCCAGCAGTTTAGTATCCCTGGGGAGTTATAACTATGGCTACACCTTC.

The CDR3 DNA sequence: TGTGCCAGCAGCTTGGGGGACAGGGGGAACATTCAGTACTTC. Protein sequence: CASSLGDRGNIQYF. This rearrangement joins TRBV5-6 to TRBJ2-4, with 11 bases aligning to TRBD1. The CDR3 runs 14 residues. The V gene's germline CDR1 is SGHDT and CDR2 YYEEEE. The V and J ends lost 0 bases and 7 bases, in that order; junction bases with no gene match: 0.

The CDR3 loop reads CASSSDGGEGSPLHF. The CDR3 DNA follows: TGTGCCAGCAGCTCGGACGGGGGGGAGGGTTCACCCCTCCACTTT. The rearrangement uses TRBV5-6 and TRBJ1-6; D possibly corresponds to TRBD1 (5 bases). Germline V gene data show CDR1 as SGHDT and CDR2 as YYEEEE. The CDR3 runs to 15 residues. V lost 3 bases and J 9 bases, leaving 16 bases between the germline ends. Full variable domain (remainder filled in from reference TRBV5-6 and TRBJ1-6): DAGVTQSPTHLIKTRGQQVTLRCSPKSGHDTVSWYQQALGQGPQFIFQYYEEEERQRGNFPDRFSGHQFPNYSSELNVNALLLGDSALYLCASSSDGGEGSPLHFGNGTRLTVT.

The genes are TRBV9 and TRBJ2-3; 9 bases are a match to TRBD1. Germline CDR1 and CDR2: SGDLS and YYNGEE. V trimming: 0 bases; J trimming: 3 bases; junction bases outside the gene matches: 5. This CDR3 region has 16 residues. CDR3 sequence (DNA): TGTGCCAGCAGCGTAGCTACTGGGACAGGGACAGATACGCAGTATTTT. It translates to CASSVATGTGTDTQYF.

The CDR3 sequence: CASSQFQGVWNSPLHF. The CDR3 DNA sequence: TGCGCCAGCAGTCAATTTCAGGGGGTGTGGAATTCACCCCTCCACTTT. J is TRBJ1-6 and V is TRBV23-1; 7 bases fit TRBD1. TRBV23-1 is classed as an ORF, of uncertain function. CDR3 size: 16 residues. V was clipped by 1 base and J by 7 bases; unmatched bases: 7.

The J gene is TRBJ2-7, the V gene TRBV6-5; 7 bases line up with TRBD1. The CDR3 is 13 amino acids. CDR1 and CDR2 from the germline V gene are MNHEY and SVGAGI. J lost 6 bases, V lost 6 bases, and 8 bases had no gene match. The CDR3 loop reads CASSQTGFGEQYF. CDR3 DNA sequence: TGTGCCAGCAGCCAGACAGGGTTCGGCGAGCAGTACTTC.

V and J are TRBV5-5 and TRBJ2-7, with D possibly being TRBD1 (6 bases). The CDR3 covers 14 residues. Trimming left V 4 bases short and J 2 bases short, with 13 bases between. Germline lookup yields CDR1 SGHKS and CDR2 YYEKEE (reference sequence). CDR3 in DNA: TGTGCCAGCAGCCTAATACAGGGAACCTACGAGCAGTACTTC. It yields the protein CASSLIQGTYEQYF.

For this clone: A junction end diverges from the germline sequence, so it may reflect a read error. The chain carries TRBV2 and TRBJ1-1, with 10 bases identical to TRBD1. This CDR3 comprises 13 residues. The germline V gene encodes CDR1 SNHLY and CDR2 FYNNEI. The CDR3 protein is CAGSVGQGTEAFF. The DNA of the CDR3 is TGTGCCGGCAGCGTGGGACAGGGGACTGAAGCTTTCTTT.

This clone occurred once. The CDR3 is CASSLEGGGMNYGYTF. DNA for the CDR3: TGTGCCAGCAGTTTAGAGGGCGGCGGGATGAACTATGGCTACACCTTC. The chain joins TRBV28 to TRBJ1-2; D is unresolved. V was cut by 2 bases and J by 2 bases, with 15 bases left in between. The CDR3 contains 16 residues. The germline V gene has CDR1 MDHEN and CDR2 SYDVKM.

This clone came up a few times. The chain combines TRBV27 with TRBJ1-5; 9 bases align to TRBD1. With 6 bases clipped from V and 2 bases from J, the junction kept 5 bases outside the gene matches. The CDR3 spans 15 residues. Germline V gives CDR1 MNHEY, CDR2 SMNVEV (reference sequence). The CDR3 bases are TGTGCCAGCAGCTACAGGGGGCCGGGCAATCAGCCCCAGCATTTT. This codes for CASSYRGPGNQPQHF.

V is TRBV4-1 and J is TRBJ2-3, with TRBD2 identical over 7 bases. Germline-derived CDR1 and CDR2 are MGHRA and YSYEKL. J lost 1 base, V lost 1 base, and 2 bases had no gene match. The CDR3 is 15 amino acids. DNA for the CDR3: TGCGCCAGCAGCCAAGGGGCGGGGGGCACAGATACGCAGTATTTT. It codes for CASSQGAGGTDTQYF.

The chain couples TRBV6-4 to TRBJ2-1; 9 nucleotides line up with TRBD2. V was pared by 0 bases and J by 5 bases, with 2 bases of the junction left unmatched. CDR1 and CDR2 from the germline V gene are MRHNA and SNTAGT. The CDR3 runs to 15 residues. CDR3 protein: CASSDSRGGNNEQFF. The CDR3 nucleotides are TGTGCCAGCAGTGACTCGCGGGGGGGAAACAATGAGCAGTTCTTC.

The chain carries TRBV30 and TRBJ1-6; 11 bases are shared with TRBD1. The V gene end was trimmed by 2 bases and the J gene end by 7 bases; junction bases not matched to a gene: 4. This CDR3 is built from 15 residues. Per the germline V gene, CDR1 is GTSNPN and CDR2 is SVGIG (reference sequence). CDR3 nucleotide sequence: TGTGCCTGGAGTACCGGGACAGGGGGAAATTCACCCCTCCACTTT. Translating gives CAWSTGTGGNSPLHF.

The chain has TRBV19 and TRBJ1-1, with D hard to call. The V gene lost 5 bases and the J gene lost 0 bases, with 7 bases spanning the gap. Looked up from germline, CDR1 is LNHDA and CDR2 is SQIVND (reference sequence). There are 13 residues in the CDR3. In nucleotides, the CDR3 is TGTGCCAGTAGTTTTCAGGTGAACACTGAAGCTTTCTTT. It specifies CASSFQVNTEAFF.

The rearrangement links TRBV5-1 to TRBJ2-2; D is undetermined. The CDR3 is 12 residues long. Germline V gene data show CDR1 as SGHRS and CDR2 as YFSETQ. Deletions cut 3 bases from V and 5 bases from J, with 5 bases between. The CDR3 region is CASSSLTGELFF. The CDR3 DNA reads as TGCGCCAGCAGCTCCCTTACCGGGGAGCTGTTTTTT.